This T cell receptor (beta chain) comes out of a study of cytomegalovirus exposure and HLA in healthy donors. General study results and limits: The classifier was said to identify cytomegalovirus status with high specificity and sensitivity. CMV serostatus was the only recorded immune exposure for donors.

A word on this clone: The antigen is not known.

The study ran its PCR with 60 Vbeta and 13 Jbeta primers. Assay: immunoSEQ multiplex PCR; the TCRdb copy retains only in-frame clones and omits some. The sample consists of around 130,000 clones, around 77% of them appearing once. The sample comprised PBMCs. The sequence was obtained from an older woman in good health and CMV-seronegative.

The CDR3 nucleotides are TGTGCCAGCAGCGGCGGGGGACAGGCCTACGAGCAGTACTTC. This gives the protein CASSGGGQAYEQYF. The V call is TRBV9, the J call TRBJ2-7; possibly TRBD1 for D (8 bases). Germline V gene data show CDR1 as SGDLS and CDR2 as YYNGEE. This CDR3 is built from 14 residues. Trimming left V 3 bases short and J 2 bases short, with 12 bases between.